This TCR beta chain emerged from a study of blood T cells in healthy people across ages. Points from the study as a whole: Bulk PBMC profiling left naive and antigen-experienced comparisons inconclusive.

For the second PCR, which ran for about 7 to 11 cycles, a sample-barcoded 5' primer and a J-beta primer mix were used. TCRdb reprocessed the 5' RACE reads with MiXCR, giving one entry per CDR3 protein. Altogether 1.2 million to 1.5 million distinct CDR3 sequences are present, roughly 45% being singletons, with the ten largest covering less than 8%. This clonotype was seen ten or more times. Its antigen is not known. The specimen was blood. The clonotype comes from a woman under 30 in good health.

As DNA, the CDR3 is TGTGCCAGCAGTTCCGCTGACAGCCCCTACGAGCAGTACTTC. Translation: CASSSADSPYEQYF. The chain employs TRBV12-3 or TRBV12-4 and TRBJ2-7; perhaps TRBD1 as D (5 bases). This CDR3 is 14 amino acids long. Trimming took off 4 bases at V and 2 bases at J, with 12 bases between the two ends.